Detailed here is one TCR beta chain. The antigen is unknown. Regarding time point: newly diagnosed GD, antithyroid drugs for less than 3 months. Generation of the TCR library employed RNA extracted from PBMCs. Graves' disease diagnosis followed American Thyroid Association guidelines. The sample belongs to a study of regulatory T cells in long-lasting Graves disease. Arm-PCR of CDR3 regions and iRepertoire HTBI primers were the basis on which TCR beta libraries were built. MiXCR was run by TCRdb on the multiplex PCR reads, yielding one entry per CDR3 protein. The data contain about 440,000 distinct CDR3 sequences, roughly 15% of them singletons. General study findings and limits: Accuracy may have suffered from the small sample size. When disease was persistent, TRBV28, TRBJ1-2 and TRBJ2-5 were the favored segments.

Germline CDR1 KGHSH, CDR2 LQKENI. Trimming shortened V by 2 bases and J by 0 bases, and 14 bases separated the two germline ends. This CDR3 comprises 16 residues. The same data also contributed to another study, on T cells in Graves' hyperthyroidism and ophthalmopathy. This second study notes: Initially, a first-round RT-PCR of the TCR CDR3 employed the HTBI primer set.

Here the sequenced sample was peripheral blood mononuclear cells (PBMCs), taken at new diagnosis, from a patient treated with antithyroid drugs. V is TRBV18 and J is TRBJ2-7; D is possibly TRBD2 (6 bases). This sequence originates from a woman between 25 and 40 years old with Graves disease. CDR3 sequence: CASSPTSGTASYEQYF. The CDR3 DNA follows: TGTGCCAGCTCACCAACCTCGGGGACTGCCTCCTACGAGCAGTACTTC.